Below, 17 T cell receptor beta chains from the same sample are listed, as sequenced in a study of T cells in localized non-small cell lung cancer. The protocol was immunoSEQ multiplex PCR, while the TCRdb copy is restricted to in-frame clones and leaves out a portion. This table holds fewer than 35,000 clones, around 90% found once. The sequencing used peripheral blood, collected before any cancer treatment. These receptors all stem from a female donor at least 60 years old with stage I lung adenocarcinoma.

This clone was recorded once. V is TRBV7-2 and J is TRBJ2-7, with 9 bases matching TRBD2. J was trimmed by 6 bases and V by 6 bases; bases with no gene match: 12. Germline V CDR1 and CDR2: SGHTA, FQGNSA. The CDR3 runs 15 residues. The chain's CDR3 is CASSSYQRGALEQYF. DNA for the CDR3: TGTGCCAGCAGTTCTTACCAGCGGGGGGCTCTCGAGCAGTACTTC.

This clone has just a few counts. The chain is built from TRBV10-3 and TRBJ1-1; unclear D gene. CDR1 is ENHRY and CDR2 is SYGVKD in the germline V gene. The CDR3 length is 14 residues. Trimming took 3 bases from V and 1 from J, leaving 9 bases between them. DNA of the CDR3: TGTGCCATCAGTGATAGGGAGGGGAACACTGAAGCTTTCTTT. As protein: CAISDREGNTEAFF.

The V and J genes are TRBV19 and TRBJ2-1; a possible D gene is TRBD2 (6 bases). The CDR3 totals 15 residues. V lost 3 bases and J 9 bases, leaving 18 bases between the germline ends. Germline V lookup: CDR1 LNHDA, CDR2 SQIVND (reference sequence). CDR3 loop: CASSIGGNVRGEQFF. DNA of the CDR3: TGTGCCAGTAGTATTGGCGGGAATGTCCGCGGTGAGCAGTTCTTC.

This clone was counted a single time. The chain has TRBV7-7 and TRBJ2-5; D might be TRBD1 (6 bases). The germline CDR1 and CDR2 sequences are SSHAT and FNYEAQ (reference sequence). The length of the CDR3 is 15 residues. Trimming shortened V by 1 base and J by 5 bases, and 14 bases separated the two germline ends. CDR3 bases: TGTGCCAGCAGCTTAGAGGTCAGGGGCTTCGAGACCCAGTACTTC. Translated: CASSLEVRGFETQYF.

The rearrangement joins TRBV5-6 to TRBJ2-1, with a possible D match to TRBD2 (6 bases). CDR1 and CDR2 (germline): SGHDT, YYEEEE. Trimming took off 0 bases at V and 11 bases at J, with 12 bases between the two ends. CDR3 length equals 13 residues. CDR3 sequence: CASSLGLAPKQFF. CDR3 coding DNA: TGTGCCAGCAGCTTGGGTCTAGCGCCTAAGCAGTTCTTC. Full variable domain (remainder filled in from reference TRBV5-6 and TRBJ2-1): DAGVTQSPTHLIKTRGQQVTLRCSPKSGHDTVSWYQQALGQGPQFIFQYYEEEERQRGNFPDRFSGHQFPNYSSELNVNALLLGDSALYLCASSLGLAPKQFFGPGTRLTVL.

Only one count was recorded for this clone. V and J are TRBV9 and TRBJ2-1; the match to TRBD2 covers 12 bases. Germline lookup yields CDR1 SGDLS and CDR2 YYNGEE. The CDR3 length is 17 residues. J was trimmed by 8 bases and V by 0 bases; bases with no gene match: 9. CDR3 amino acids: CASSVALLAGGSDEQFF. The CDR3 region has the DNA TGTGCCAGCAGCGTAGCTCTGCTAGCGGGAGGGAGCGATGAGCAGTTCTTC.

The chain combines TRBV7-2 with TRBJ2-3, with D hard to call. CDR3 length: 14 amino acids. V was shortened by 4 bases and J by 2 bases, with 10 bases between the two germline ends. CDR1 is SGHTA, CDR2 FQGNSA, per germline. Here the CDR3 DNA reads TGTGCCAGCAGCTCTGGACCAAACACAGATACGCAGTATTTT. It specifies CASSSGPNTDTQYF. Variable domain in full (rest from reference TRBV7-2 and TRBJ2-3): GAGVSQSPSNKVTEKGKDVELRCDPISGHTALYWYRQSLGQGLEFLIYFQGNSAPDKSGLPSDRFSAERTGGSVSTLTIQRTQQEDSAVYLCASSSGPNTDTQYFGPGTRLTVL.

This chain links TRBV15 with TRBJ2-5, with 8 bases aligning to TRBD1. The CDR3 extends over 16 amino acids. The ends lost 4 bases at V and 5 bases at J; junction bases unmatched: 12. Per the germline V gene, CDR1 is LNHNV and CDR2 is YYDKDF (reference sequence). The CDR3 loop reads CATSIRTGRLGETQYF. The CDR3, as DNA: TGTGCCACCAGCATAAGGACAGGGCGCCTTGGGGAGACCCAGTACTTC. The full variable domain, rest sourced from reference TRBV15 and TRBJ2-5, is DAMVIQNPRYQVTQFGKPVTLSCSQTLNHNVMYWYQQKSSQAPKLLFHYYDKDFNNEADTPDNFQSRRPNTSFCFLDIRSPGLGDTAMYLCATSIRTGRLGETQYFGPGTRLLVL.

This chain links TRBV19 with TRBJ2-5; tentatively, D is TRBD1 (5 bases). Trimming took off 5 bases at V and 5 bases at J, with 12 bases between the two ends. This CDR3 spans 13 amino acids. Germline loops: CDR1 LNHDA, CDR2 SQIVND (reference sequence). The chain's CDR3 is CASSSGQSETQYF. In DNA, the CDR3 is TGTGCCAGTAGTTCAGGACAATCGGAGACCCAGTACTTC.

This clone was seen just once. The gene calls are TRBV5-5 and TRBJ2-7; no clear D. The CDR3 length is 11 residues. Germline V CDR1 and CDR2: SGHKS, YYEKEE (reference sequence). Trimming took 4 bases from V and 0 from J, leaving 2 bases between them. The CDR3 sequence is CASSHSYEQYF. The CDR3 bases are TGTGCCAGCAGCCACTCCTACGAGCAGTACTTC.

This chain links TRBV18 with TRBJ2-1, with 11 bases that match TRBD2. The trim removed 6 bases at V and 8 bases at J, leaving 9 bases unmatched. The CDR3 has 15 residues. Per germline, CDR1 KGHSH and CDR2 LQKENI. CDR3 in DNA: TGTGCCAGCTCTCGCATGGGACTAGCGGTCGATGAGCAGTTCTTC. The encoded protein is CASSRMGLAVDEQFF.

The rearrangement links TRBV7-2 to TRBJ2-1; 7 bases map to TRBD2. The germline V gene has CDR1 SGHTA and CDR2 FQGNSA. J gave up 3 bases and V 4 bases, and 0 bases lay outside the gene matches. The CDR3 has 13 residues. CDR3 sequence (DNA): TGTGCCAGCAGCTGGACTAGCTACAATGAGCAGTTCTTC. This encodes CASSWTSYNEQFF.

The rearrangement uses TRBV2 and TRBJ1-3; D is unresolved. The CDR3 is made up of 12 amino acids. Per germline, CDR1 SNHLY and CDR2 FYNNEI. The V end lost 7 bases, the J end lost 0 bases, and 4 bases lay between the germline ends. Here the CDR3 DNA reads TGTGCCAGCACCTACTCTGGAAACACCATATATTTT. It yields the protein CASTYSGNTIYF.

The chain combines TRBV7-2 with TRBJ2-7, with a possible D match to TRBD1 (6 bases). Deletions cut 5 bases from V and 1 base from J, with 12 bases between. CDR3 length: 14 residues. Per the germline V gene, CDR1 is SGHTA and CDR2 is FQGNSA. CDR3 nucleotides: TGTGCCAGCAGCCTCCAGACAGGTTCCTACGAGCAGTACTTC. It yields the protein CASSLQTGSYEQYF.

The V gene is TRBV7-2, the J gene TRBJ2-7, with TRBD1 matching 8 bases. The junction had 6 bases not matched to a gene; V was cut back by 2 bases and J by 0 bases. From germline, CDR1 is SGHTA and CDR2 FQGNSA. The CDR3 totals 16 residues. CDR3 loop: CASSLSQGASSYEQYF. Here the CDR3 DNA reads TGTGCCAGCAGCTTAAGTCAGGGGGCAAGCTCCTACGAGCAGTACTTC.

V gene TRBV7-8 combines with J gene TRBJ2-1; D possibly corresponds to TRBD2 (5 bases). In germline, CDR1 is SGHVS, CDR2 FQNEAQ. Between the trimmed V and J ends, which lost 7 bases and 6 bases, there was a span of 16 bases. The CDR3 contains 14 residues. The CDR3 is CASIGLGVPNEQFF. CDR3 nucleotide sequence: TGTGCCAGCATCGGACTTGGGGTACCCAATGAGCAGTTCTTC.

This clone appeared once. The chain is built from TRBV9 and TRBJ2-5; D ambiguous. The V end lost 2 bases, the J end lost 5 bases, and 10 bases lay between the germline ends. Per germline, CDR1 SGDLS and CDR2 YYNGEE. The CDR3 covers 13 residues. In DNA, the CDR3 is TGTGCCAGCAGCGTTGGGATCGGCGAGACCCAGTACTTC. Translating it yields CASSVGIGETQYF.